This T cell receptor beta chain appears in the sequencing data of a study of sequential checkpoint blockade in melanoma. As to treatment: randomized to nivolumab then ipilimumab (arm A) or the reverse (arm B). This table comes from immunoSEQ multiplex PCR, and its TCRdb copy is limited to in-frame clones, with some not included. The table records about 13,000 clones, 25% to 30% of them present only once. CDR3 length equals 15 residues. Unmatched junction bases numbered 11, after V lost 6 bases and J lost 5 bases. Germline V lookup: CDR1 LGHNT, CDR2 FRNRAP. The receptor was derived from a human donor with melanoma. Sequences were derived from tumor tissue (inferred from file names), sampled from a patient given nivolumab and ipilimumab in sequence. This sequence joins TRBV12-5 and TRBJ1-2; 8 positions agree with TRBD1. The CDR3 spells CASGFTSGGAYGYTF. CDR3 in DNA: TGTGCTAGTGGATTTACTTCAGGGGGCGCTTATGGCTACACCTTC.